This TCR beta chain was captured in a study of PD-1 blockade in classical Hodgkin lymphoma. As concerns this clone: As yet, its antigen is unknown.

Clones were sequenced by immunoSEQ multiplex PCR, and TCRdb holds only the in-frame ones, with some missing. Among some 100,000 clones listed, 80% to 95% were seen once. Per the germline V gene, CDR1 is LNHDA and CDR2 is SQIVND (reference sequence). The CDR3 sequence is 16 residues long. V lost 2 bases and J lost 3; bases outside the gene matches: 4. Autologous stem cell transplantation was followed by relapse in every patient, and brentuximab vedotin exposure varied. Broader study findings: By C4D1, diversity of CD4+ TCRs had risen significantly, whereas that of CD8+ TCRs had not.

The chain has TRBV19 and TRBJ2-1; 10 bases match TRBD2. The receptor was derived from a human donor with classical Hodgkin lymphoma. The input for sequencing was peripheral blood mononuclear cells (PBMCs), taken at baseline. CDR3 coding DNA: TGTGCCAGTAGTATAAGCGGGAGGGGCTACTACAATGAGCAGTTCTTC. Amino acids: CASSISGRGYYNEQFF.